These 10 T cell receptor beta chains share one sample of origin, sequenced in a study of OX40 agonist ivuxolimab in advanced cancers. Profiling relied on immunoSEQ multiplex PCR, and the TCRdb table lists in-frame clones only, not all of them. The repertoire has roughly 120,000 clones, approximately 90% of them found once; the top ten carry around 0.27%. The sequencing used CD4+ or CD8+ T cells sorted from blood, collected in a trial of the OX40 agonist ivuxolimab. The source is an adult with an advanced solid tumor such as melanoma, head and neck, liver or kidney cancer.

This clone has more than one count but fewer than ten. This sequence joins TRBV4-2 and TRBJ1-4; 9 positions agree with TRBD1. This CDR3 contains 15 residues. Germline assignment: CDR1 LGHNA and CDR2 YNFKEQ. V was pared by 0 bases and J by 11 bases, with 7 bases of the junction left unmatched. In nucleotides, the CDR3 is TGTGCCAGCAGCCAAGAAGAGGGACAGGGTTTTAAACTGTTTTTT. Translated, it gives CASSQEEGQGFKLFF.

This clone was detected only once. The rearrangement links TRBV6-1 to TRBJ1-2; tentative D call: TRBD1 (6 bases). Germline values: CDR1 MNHNS, CDR2 SASEGT. This CDR3 comprises 12 residues. The V and J ends lost 4 bases and 7 bases respectively, with 10 bases between them. The CDR3 region is CASSAAGAGYTF. CDR3 nucleotides: TGTGCCAGCAGTGCCGCAGGGGCTGGCTACACCTTC.

The V gene is TRBV6-5, the J gene TRBJ1-2; the D is unclear. Trimming took 6 bases from V and 1 from J, leaving 9 bases between them. Germline V gives CDR1 MNHEY, CDR2 SVGAGI. The CDR3 contains 13 residues. As DNA, the CDR3 is TGTGCCAGCAGGTTGACGGATAACTATGGCTACACCTTC. Its protein is CASRLTDNYGYTF.

This clone was counted only a few times. The rearrangement joins TRBV19 to TRBJ2-2; maybe TRBD2 (6 bases). Trimming cost V 3 bases and J 4 bases, with 15 bases left between them. There are 16 residues in the CDR3. Germline V CDR1 and CDR2: LNHDA, SQIVND (reference sequence). This CDR3 reads CASSIFRDWSTGELFF. The CDR3 DNA reads TGTGCCAGTAGTATTTTCCGGGACTGGAGCACCGGGGAGCTGTTTTTT.

The rearrangement links TRBV6-4 to TRBJ2-3; TRBD1 matches 7 bases. V lost 8 bases, J lost 0 bases, and 8 bases stayed unmatched. Germline V gene lookup returns CDR1 MRHNA and CDR2 SNTAGT. This CDR3 is built from 15 residues. The CDR3 loop reads CASPSRTGSTDTQYF. The CDR3 coding sequence is TGTGCCAGCCCCTCCCGGACAGGAAGCACAGATACGCAGTATTTT.

The chain employs TRBV30 and TRBJ1-1, with D perhaps matching TRBD1 (6 bases). V lost 3 bases and J 6 bases, leaving 20 bases between the germline ends. This CDR3 comprises 15 residues. CDR1 GTSNPN and CDR2 SVGIG come from the germline V gene (reference sequence). CDR3 region: CAWRFLKGGAAEAFF. CDR3 in DNA: TGTGCCTGGAGATTTCTGAAGGGGGGCGCGGCTGAAGCTTTCTTT.

This chain links TRBV7-8 with TRBJ1-3; tentative D call: TRBD1 (5 bases). The CDR3 is 18 residues long. Looked up from germline, CDR1 is SGHVS and CDR2 is FQNEAQ. V was shortened by 5 bases and J by 1 base, with 21 bases between the two germline ends. Written as DNA, the CDR3 is TGTGCCAGCAGCCCGGGGCGGGCCCCAACGGGTTCTGGAAACACCATATATTTT. The encoded protein is CASSPGRAPTGSGNTIYF.

This rearrangement joins TRBV6-5 to TRBJ1-3; D is perhaps TRBD1 (6 bases). Germline-derived CDR1 and CDR2 are MNHEY and SVGAGI. V shed 6 bases and J shed 1 base, with 13 bases lying between them. The CDR3 contains 15 residues. CDR3 loop: CASRGDRRSGNTIYF. DNA of the CDR3: TGTGCCAGCAGGGGCGACAGGAGGTCTGGAAACACCATATATTTT.

The chain couples TRBV29-1 to TRBJ1-2, with D possibly matching TRBD1 (5 bases). V shed 4 bases and J shed 5 bases, with 17 bases lying between them. The CDR3 covers 14 residues. CDR1 SQVTM and CDR2 ANQGSEA come from the germline V gene. The DNA for the CDR3 is TGCAGCGTTGGAGGAGATCAGGGAGAGTATGGCTACACCTTC. It specifies CSVGGDQGEYGYTF.

The chain links TRBV7-9 to TRBJ2-3; a possible D gene is TRBD2 (5 bases). CDR3 length equals 14 residues. Trimming left V 2 bases short and J 2 bases short, with 8 bases between. Germline V gene sequence: CDR1 SEHNR, CDR2 FQNEAQ (reference sequence). CDR3 nucleotides: TGTGCCAGCAGCTTAAGGACTCCCACAGATACGCAGTATTTT. Its translation: CASSLRTPTDTQYF.